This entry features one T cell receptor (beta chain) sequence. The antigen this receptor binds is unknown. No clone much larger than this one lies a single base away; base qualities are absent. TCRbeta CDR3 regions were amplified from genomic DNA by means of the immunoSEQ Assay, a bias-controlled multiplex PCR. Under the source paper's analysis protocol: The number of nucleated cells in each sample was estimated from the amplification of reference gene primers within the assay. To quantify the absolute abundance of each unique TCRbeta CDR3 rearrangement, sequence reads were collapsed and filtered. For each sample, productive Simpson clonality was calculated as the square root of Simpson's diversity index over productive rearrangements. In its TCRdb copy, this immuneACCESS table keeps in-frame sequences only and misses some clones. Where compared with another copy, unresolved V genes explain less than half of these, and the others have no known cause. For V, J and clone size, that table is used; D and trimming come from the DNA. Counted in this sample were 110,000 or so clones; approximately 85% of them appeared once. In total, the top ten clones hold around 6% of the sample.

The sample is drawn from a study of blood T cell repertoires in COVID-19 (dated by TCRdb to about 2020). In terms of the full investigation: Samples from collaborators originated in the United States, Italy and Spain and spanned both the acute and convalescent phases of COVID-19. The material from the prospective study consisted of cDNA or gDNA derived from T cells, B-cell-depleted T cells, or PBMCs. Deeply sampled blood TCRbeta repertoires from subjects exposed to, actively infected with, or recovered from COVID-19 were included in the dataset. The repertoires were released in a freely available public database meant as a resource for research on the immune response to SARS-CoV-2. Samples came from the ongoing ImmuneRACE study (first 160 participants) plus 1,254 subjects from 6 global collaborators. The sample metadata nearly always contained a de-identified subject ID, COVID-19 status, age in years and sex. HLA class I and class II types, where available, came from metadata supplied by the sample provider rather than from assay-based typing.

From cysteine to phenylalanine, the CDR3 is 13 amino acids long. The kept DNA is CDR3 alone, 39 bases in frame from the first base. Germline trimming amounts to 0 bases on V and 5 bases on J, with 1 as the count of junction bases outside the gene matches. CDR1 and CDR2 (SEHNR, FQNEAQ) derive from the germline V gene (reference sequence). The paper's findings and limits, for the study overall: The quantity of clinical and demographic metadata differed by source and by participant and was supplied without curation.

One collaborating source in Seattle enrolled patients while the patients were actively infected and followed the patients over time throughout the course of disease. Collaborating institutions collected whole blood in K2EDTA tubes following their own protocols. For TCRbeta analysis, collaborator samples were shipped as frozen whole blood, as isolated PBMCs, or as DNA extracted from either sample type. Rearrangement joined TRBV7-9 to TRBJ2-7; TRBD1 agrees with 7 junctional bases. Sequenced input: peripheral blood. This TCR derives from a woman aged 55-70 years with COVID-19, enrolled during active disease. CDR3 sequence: CASSLAGGHEQYF. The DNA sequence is TGTGCCAGCAGCTTAGCAGGGGGCCACGAGCAGTACTTC.